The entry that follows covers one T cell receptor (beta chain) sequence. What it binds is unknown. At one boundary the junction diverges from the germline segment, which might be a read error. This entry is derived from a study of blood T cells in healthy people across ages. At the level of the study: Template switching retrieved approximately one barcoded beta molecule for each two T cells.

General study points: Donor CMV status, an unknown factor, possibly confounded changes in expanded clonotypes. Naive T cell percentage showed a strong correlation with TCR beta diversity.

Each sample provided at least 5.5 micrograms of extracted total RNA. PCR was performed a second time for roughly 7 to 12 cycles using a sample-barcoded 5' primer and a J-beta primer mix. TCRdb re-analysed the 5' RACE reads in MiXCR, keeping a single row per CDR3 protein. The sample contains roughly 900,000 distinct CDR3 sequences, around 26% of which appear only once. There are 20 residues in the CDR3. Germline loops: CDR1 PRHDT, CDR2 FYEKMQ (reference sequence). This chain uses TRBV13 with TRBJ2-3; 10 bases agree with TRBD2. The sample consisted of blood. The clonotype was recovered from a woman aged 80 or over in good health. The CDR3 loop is CASSRLRSSGGSLGTDAQYF. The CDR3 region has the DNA TGTGCCAGCAGTCGACTTAGATCTAGCGGGGGTTCCTTGGGCACAGATGCGCAGTATTTT.